The T cell receptor (beta chain) under discussion was sequenced for a study of blood T cell repertoires in COVID-19. The germline V gene has CDR1 SGHKS and CDR2 YYEKEE (reference sequence). The CDR3 runs 16 residues. V dropped 3 bases and J dropped 9 bases, with 19 bases sitting between them. Only in-frame clones appear in the TCRdb table, and some are missing; sequencing was by immunoSEQ multiplex PCR. The sample includes 200,000 or so clones, 84% of them seen just once. What was sequenced was PBMCs or T cells enriched from blood (not recorded which). The rearrangement links TRBV5-5 to TRBJ1-6, with D tentatively TRBD1 (5 bases). The clonotype originates from a man in his 60s who had recovered from COVID-19. CDR3 DNA sequence: TGTGCCAGCAGCTCCAGTGGAATAAGGGGCACTTCACCCCTCCACTTT. Its protein product is CASSSSGIRGTSPLHF.